The sequence of this TCR beta chain was determined in a study of blood T cell repertoires in COVID-19. Study overall: Italy, Spain and the United States were the sources of the convalescent and acute COVID-19 samples. T cells, B-cell-depleted T cells, or PBMCs supplied cDNA or gDNA.

Two consecutive negative NP/OP PCR tests, clearance, or resolved symptoms defined Cohort 3 recovery. From germline, CDR1 is SNHLY and CDR2 FYNNEI. The CDR3 is 14 amino acids. Germline trimming cut 6 bases from V and 6 bases from J; bases unmatched to any gene: 10. Assay: immunoSEQ multiplex PCR; the TCRdb copy retains only in-frame clones and omits some. Of some 350,000 clones in the sample, 75% to 90% were seen once. The TCR comes from a man younger than 30 who had recovered from COVID-19. The rearrangement links TRBV2 to TRBJ2-7; TRBD2 agrees at 8 bases. The sequencing input was PBMCs or T cells enriched from blood (not recorded which). The CDR3 sequence is CASSRRLAGLEQYF. In DNA, the CDR3 is TGTGCCAGCAGCCGCCGGCTAGCGGGTCTCGAGCAGTACTTC.